This entry is about one T cell receptor (beta chain). Germline values: CDR1 SGHAT, CDR2 FQNNGV. The CDR3 loop spans 16 amino acids. Deletions cut 2 bases from V and 3 bases from J, with 16 bases between. Assay: immunoSEQ multiplex PCR; the TCRdb copy retains only in-frame clones and omits some. In the table there are some 150,000 clones, 75% to 85% of which are singletons. The entry originates in a study of T cell responses to AZD1222 COVID-19 vaccine. V and J are TRBV11-2 and TRBJ1-2, with unresolved D. The sample consisted of peripheral blood, taken on day 0 of MenACWY control vaccination. The origin of this receptor is an adult in good health. CDR3 amino acids: CASSLLVRGGDYGYTF. The CDR3 DNA reads as TGTGCCAGCAGCTTATTAGTGCGTGGTGGGGACTATGGCTACACCTTC.